What follows are 23 T cell receptor beta chains derived from one specimen sequenced in a study of cytomegalovirus exposure and HLA in healthy donors. The PCR contained 60 Vbeta and 13 Jbeta primers. Here immunoSEQ multiplex PCR was the method, and the copy in TCRdb shows in-frame clones only, minus some. The sample lists more than 150,000 clones; roughly three quarters were seen once. The sequenced sample consisted of PBMCs. Every receptor here comes from a woman aged 50 to 60 in good health and CMV-seropositive.

V gene TRBV19 combines with J gene TRBJ1-2, with D possibly TRBD1 on 5 matching bases. The CDR3 runs to 17 residues. V lost 1 base, J lost 2 bases, and 17 bases lay in between. Germline V lookup: CDR1 LNHDA, CDR2 SQIVND (reference sequence). CDR3: CASSIAPRGGANYGYTF. DNA for the CDR3: TGTGCCAGTAGTATAGCCCCACGAGGAGGGGCGAACTATGGCTACACCTTC.

This chain joins TRBV28 and TRBJ2-7; 7 nucleotides agree with TRBD1. Per the germline V gene, CDR1 is MDHEN and CDR2 is SYDVKM. This CDR3 region has 15 residues. V gave up 5 bases and J gave up 4 bases; unmatched junction bases: 11. CDR3 in DNA: TGTGCCAGCAGTATTCGTCGACAGGGACCTTACGAGCAGTACTTC. Translated, it gives CASSIRRQGPYEQYF. Together with reference TRBV28 and TRBJ2-7, the CDR3 gives the full variable domain: DVKVTQSSRYLVKRTGEKVFLECVQDMDHENMFWYRQDPGLGLRLIYFSYDVKMKEKGDIPEGYSVSREKKERFSLILESASTNQTSMYLCASSIRRQGPYEQYFGPGTRLTVT.

The J gene is TRBJ1-2, the V gene TRBV18; a weak D match, TRBD1 (6 bases). This CDR3 has 15 residues. The germline CDR1 and CDR2 sequences are KGHSH and LQKENI. V shed 3 bases and J shed 4 bases, with 15 bases lying between them. The CDR3 here is CASSPTTGETYGYTF. The CDR3 region has the DNA TGTGCCAGCTCACCGACGACAGGAGAGACCTATGGCTACACCTTC.

V and J are TRBV29-1 and TRBJ1-1, with 8 bases that match TRBD1. Germline V gene sequence: CDR1 SQVTM, CDR2 ANQGSEA. The CDR3 consists of 14 residues. The trim removed 2 bases at V and 4 bases at J, leaving 6 bases unmatched. In nucleotides, the CDR3 is TGCAGCGTTGAAACGACAGGGGCAGGCACTGAAGCTTTCTTT. This gives the protein CSVETTGAGTEAFF.

The chain is built from TRBV5-1 and TRBJ2-2; 9 bases line up with TRBD2. The CDR3 is 16 amino acids. CDR1 SGHRS and CDR2 YFSETQ come from the germline V gene. V trimming: 0 bases; J trimming: 5 bases; junction bases outside the gene matches: 5. CDR3 sequence reads: CASSLVAGEETGELFF. DNA for the CDR3: TGCGCCAGCAGCTTGGTAGCGGGGGAGGAAACCGGGGAGCTGTTTTTT.

This chain's CDR3 is CASSSLGGTDFEQYF. In DNA, the CDR3 is TGTGCCAGCAGTTCACTCGGGGGGACGGATTTCGAGCAGTACTTC. J is TRBJ2-5 and V is TRBV6-5, with 7 bases that match TRBD2. TRBJ2-7 explains the end of the DNA better; the J call may be wrong. The CDR3 covers 15 residues. The germline V gene encodes CDR1 MNHEY and CDR2 SVGAGI.

The rearrangement joins TRBV7-9 to TRBJ1-1, with D tentatively TRBD1 (6 bases). The germline V and J ends were trimmed by 5 bases and 11 bases, with 15 bases remaining between them. The CDR3 is 12 residues long. From germline, CDR1 is SEHNR and CDR2 FQNEAQ (reference sequence). The chain's CDR3 is CASSVQGDRAFF. Written as DNA, the CDR3 is TGTGCCAGCAGCGTACAGGGAGACAGGGCTTTCTTT.

The chain combines TRBV19 with TRBJ1-1; D unresolved. The germline gives CDR1 LNHDA, CDR2 SQIVND (reference sequence). Trimming took 5 bases from V and 0 from J, leaving 19 bases between them. CDR3 length: 17 residues. CDR3 region: CASSYEVWLGMNTEAFF. DNA of the CDR3: TGTGCCAGTAGTTACGAGGTTTGGTTGGGTATGAACACTGAAGCTTTCTTT.

This rearrangement joins TRBV2 to TRBJ1-2; D is perhaps TRBD1 (6 bases). The CDR3 contains 15 residues. The V gene lost 3 bases and the J gene lost 2 bases, with 13 bases spanning the gap. Germline V gene data show CDR1 as SNHLY and CDR2 as FYNNEI. This CDR3 is CASSDQAGVNYGYTF. The CDR3 region has the DNA TGTGCCAGCAGTGATCAGGCAGGGGTGAACTATGGCTACACCTTC.

Note on this clone: Compared with germline, one end of the junction differs, possibly owing to a read error. The chain links TRBV4-2 to TRBJ2-6; tentative D call: TRBD1 (5 bases). The CDR3 is made up of 19 amino acids. Germline V gene lookup returns CDR1 LGHNA and CDR2 YNFKEQ. The DNA for the CDR3 is TGTGCCAGCAGCCAAGATTCGGGCAGGGCAGGATCTGGGGCCAACGGCCTGACTTTC. It specifies CASSQDSGRAGSGANGLTF.

On this clone itself: The junction differs from germline at one of its ends, possibly a read error. V is TRBV5-1 and J is TRBJ2-1; 11 nucleotides match TRBD1. The CDR3 is 15 amino acids. The germline V gene encodes CDR1 SGHRS and CDR2 YFSETQ. The CDR3 protein is CASTLGQGAYNEQFF. CDR3 nucleotide sequence: TGCGCCAGCACCTTGGGACAGGGGGCCTACAATGAGCAGTTCTTC. Complete variable domain (other parts from reference TRBV5-1 and TRBJ2-1): KAGVTQTPRYLIKTRGQQVTLSCSPISGHRSVSWYQQTPGQGLQFLFEYFSETQRNKGNFPGRFSGRQFSNSRSEMNVSTLELGDSALYLCASTLGQGAYNEQFFGPGTRLTVL.

The V gene is TRBV6-5, the J gene TRBJ2-7, with D perhaps matching TRBD1 (6 bases). The CDR3 runs to 15 residues. Trimming cost V 0 bases and J 4 bases, with 13 bases left between them. CDR1 MNHEY and CDR2 SVGAGI come from the germline V gene. CDR3 coding DNA: TGTGCCAGCAGTTACTCGGGGGACATACTTTACGAGCAGTACTTC. Translating it yields CASSYSGDILYEQYF.

The sample holds a few counts of this clone. This chain links TRBV5-8 with TRBJ1-1, with TRBD1 identical over 10 bases. Germline V gene data show CDR1 as SGHTS and CDR2 as YDEGEE. This CDR3 spans 16 amino acids. V shed 1 base, J shed 5 bases, and the junction held 8 bases outside the gene matches. The CDR3 sequence: CASSLTGTGEWTEAFF. The DNA for the CDR3 is TGTGCCAGCAGCTTGACCGGGACAGGGGAATGGACTGAAGCTTTCTTT.

The J gene is TRBJ1-1, the V gene TRBV28; D is possibly TRBD1 (6 bases). Looked up from germline, CDR1 is MDHEN and CDR2 is SYDVKM. The CDR3 totals 17 residues. Between the trimmed V and J ends, which lost 5 bases and 0 bases, there was a span of 19 bases. The chain's CDR3 is CASSLTGGGGMNTEAFF. CDR3 bases: TGTGCCAGCAGTCTAACTGGGGGGGGCGGGATGAACACTGAAGCTTTCTTT.

V is TRBV5-6 and J is TRBJ1-2, with 7 nucleotides matching TRBD1. There are 15 residues in the CDR3. The V gene's germline CDR1 is SGHDT and CDR2 YYEEEE. The trim removed 3 bases at V and 1 base at J, leaving 6 bases unmatched. The DNA for the CDR3 is TGTGCCAGCAGCTCCCTCGGGACAGTTAACTATGGCTACACCTTC. Its protein product is CASSSLGTVNYGYTF.

The chain links TRBV29-1 to TRBJ2-2; 7 nucleotides match TRBD1. The CDR3 consists of 15 residues. Germline CDR1 SQVTM, CDR2 ANQGSEA. V was clipped by 4 bases and J by 5 bases; unmatched bases: 10. CDR3 bases: TGCAGCGTTGTTGGGGGACAGTACGATACCGGGGAGCTGTTTTTT. Its protein product is CSVVGGQYDTGELFF.

V is TRBV28 and J is TRBJ2-3, with TRBD2 matching over 7 bases. There are 17 residues in the CDR3. Germline V CDR1 and CDR2: MDHEN, SYDVKM. The J segment lost 0 bases and the V segment lost 5 bases, leaving 11 bases of the junction unmatched. DNA for the CDR3: TGTGCCAGCAGTCCAACATCTAGCGGACCTAGCACAGATACGCAGTATTTT. It yields the protein CASSPTSSGPSTDTQYF. The entire variable domain, with the rest obtained from reference TRBV28 and TRBJ2-3, is as follows: DVKVTQSSRYLVKRTGEKVFLECVQDMDHENMFWYRQDPGLGLRLIYFSYDVKMKEKGDIPEGYSVSREKKERFSLILESASTNQTSMYLCASSPTSSGPSTDTQYFGPGTRLTVL.

This clone has only a few counts. The chain recombines TRBV4-3 with TRBJ2-7; D remains ambiguous. The CDR3 sequence is 16 residues long. Germline CDR1 LGHNA, CDR2 YSLEER. The V end lost 0 bases, the J end lost 0 bases, and 12 bases lay between the germline ends. The CDR3 region is CASSQDKSSVSYEQYF. The CDR3, as DNA: TGCGCCAGCAGCCAAGACAAATCGTCGGTCTCCTACGAGCAGTACTTC.

The chain couples TRBV7-9 to TRBJ2-5; 7 nucleotides align to TRBD2. This CDR3 has 13 amino acids. Looked up from germline, CDR1 is SEHNR and CDR2 is FQNEAQ (reference sequence). With 8 bases clipped from V and 5 bases from J, the junction kept 8 bases outside the gene matches. CDR3 amino acids: CASVSSGKETQYF. In DNA, the CDR3 is TGTGCCAGCGTCTCAAGCGGGAAGGAGACCCAGTACTTC.

This chain links TRBV5-1 with TRBJ1-2, with TRBD1 as a possible D gene (6 bases). The CDR3 totals 16 residues. V lost 0 bases, J lost 4 bases, and 16 bases lay in between. CDR1 is SGHRS, CDR2 YFSETQ, per germline. The chain's CDR3 is CASSLGDVRGSYGYTF. Here the CDR3 DNA reads TGCGCCAGCAGCTTGGGGGACGTCAGGGGAAGCTATGGCTACACCTTC.

The chain employs TRBV28 and TRBJ2-2, with D maybe TRBD1 (6 bases). The length of the CDR3 is 18 residues. Germline assignment: CDR1 MDHEN and CDR2 SYDVKM. Trimming shortened V by 6 bases and J by 7 bases, and 27 bases separated the two germline ends. DNA for the CDR3: TGTGCCAGCAGCCCATCACAGTGGGGCAGGGGAAAGGGCGGGGAGCTGTTTTTT. Protein sequence: CASSPSQWGRGKGGELFF.

The chain combines TRBV4-3 with TRBJ1-3; D gene unclear. Germline V gene data show CDR1 as LGHNA and CDR2 as YSLEER. The CDR3 covers 15 residues. V was cut by 0 bases and J by 3 bases, with 9 bases left in between. Here the CDR3 DNA reads TGCGCCAGCAGCCAAGATGCCACAATTGGAAACACCATATATTTT. It is translated as CASSQDATIGNTIYF.

About this clone: Other DNA sequences in this sample translate to the same CDR3. The rearrangement links TRBV30 to TRBJ2-1; no firm D call. The length of the CDR3 is 13 residues. The V gene lost 4 bases and the J gene lost 0 bases, with 7 bases spanning the gap. Germline V gene sequence: CDR1 GTSNPN, CDR2 SVGIG (reference sequence). CDR3 DNA sequence: TGTGCCTGGACCCGTAGCTCCTACAATGAGCAGTTCTTC. As protein: CAWTRSSYNEQFF.